A selection of T cell receptor beta chains follows, all from one sample in a study of blood T cells in healthy people across ages. TCRdb redid the calling of the 5' RACE reads with MiXCR, one entry per CDR3 protein. The table lists hundreds of thousands of distinct CDR3 sequences, about 62% of them singletons, with 20% to 25% in the top ten. The sample comprised blood. These receptors were obtained from a young man in good health. Both conserved end residues are part of each CDR3. D genes are given only for firm matches. Some rows have no size entry. The others give once, few or many, or a class for an expanded clone.

J | V | size | D | CDR3 | DNA
TRBJ2-7 | TRBV6-2/TRBV6-3 | NA | NA | CASTAQGYEQYF | TGTGCCAGCACGGCACAGGGATACGAGCAGTACTTC
TRBJ2-7 | TRBV29-1 | few | NA | CSGGWGNYEQYF | TGCAGCGGTGGGTGGGGGAACTACGAGCAGTACTTC
TRBJ2-5 | TRBV20-1 | NA | TRBD2 | CSAMETSGGQETQYF | TGCAGTGCTATGGAGACTAGCGGGGGACAAGAGACCCAGTACTTC
TRBJ1-2 | TRBV7-2 | NA | NA | CASSLDQERAGYTF | TGTGCCAGCAGCTTAGATCAGGAAAGAGCCGGCTACACCTTC
TRBJ1-6 | TRBV25-1 | NA | NA | CASSDFEGAGAGSYNSPLHF | TGTGCCAGCAGTGACTTCGAAGGGGCTGGGGCAGGCTCCTATAATTCACCCCTCCACTTT
TRBJ2-5 | TRBV29-1 | NA | NA | CSVGLGGLETQYF | TGCAGCGTTGGCCTAGGTGGTCTGGAGACCCAGTACTTC
TRBJ2-7 | TRBV25-1 | NA | NA | CATSTVPYEQYF | TGTGCCACCTCGACAGTCCCCTACGAGCAGTACTTC
TRBJ2-5 | TRBV20-1 | few | TRBD1 | CSATKGTGGAETQYF | TGCAGTGCTACAAAGGGGACAGGGGGCGCGGAGACCCAGTACTTC
TRBJ2-7 | TRBV20-1 | NA | TRBD1 | CSARTQTGTIYEQYF | TGCAGTGCTAGAACTCAGACAGGGACGATTTACGAGCAGTACTTC
TRBJ2-1 | TRBV7-6 | NA | NA | CASSGVSSYNEQFF | TGTGCCAGCAGCGGGGTTAGCTCCTACAATGAGCAGTTCTTC
TRBJ1-2 | TRBV29-1 | NA | NA | CSVEAANNYGYTF | TGTAGCGTTGAGGCGGCTAATAACTATGGCTACACCTTC
TRBJ1-6 | TRBV5-1 | once | TRBD1 | CASFDAGTDNSPLHF | TGCGCCAGCTTCGACGCCGGGACAGATAATTCACCCCTCCACTTT